The sequence of this T cell receptor (beta chain) was determined in a study of CD8 T cells in ankylosing spondylitis. The table lists this clonotype with many counts. The V gene's germline CDR1 is ENHRY and CDR2 SYGVKD. V shed 2 bases and J 8 bases; nucleotides not matched to a gene: 3. This CDR3 contains 15 residues. Quantitative 5'-RACE with molecular barcodes generated TCR beta libraries. TCRdb reprocessed the 5' RACE reads with MiXCR, giving one entry per CDR3 protein. This table has more than 150,000 distinct CDR3 sequences, 15% to 20% appearing once. This receptor was obtained from a male donor under 30 with ankylosing spondylitis or in good health (not recorded which). What was sequenced was blood, either unsorted or a sorted T cell fraction (not recorded which). The chain links TRBV10-3 to TRBJ2-1, with 13 nucleotides matching TRBD2. CDR3 in amino acids: CAISEETSGRDEQFF. DNA for the CDR3: TGTGCCATCAGTGAGGAAACTAGCGGGAGGGATGAGCAGTTCTTC.